The 27 T cell receptor beta chains below were found in one sample sequenced in a study of control samples from healthy donors and cancer patients. Clones were read by immunoSEQ multiplex PCR, and TCRdb kept only the in-frame ones, dropping some. Of around 74,000 clones listed, roughly 92% are singletons. Sequenced input: blood. The receptors shown here come from an older woman in good health.

This chain uses TRBV5-5 with TRBJ2-1; 10 nucleotides align to TRBD2. The germline CDR1 and CDR2 sequences are SGHKS and YYEKEE (reference sequence). J was trimmed by 4 bases and V by 1 base; bases with no gene match: 2. CDR3 length: 15 residues. CDR3 region: CASSLKREGYNEQFF. Here the CDR3 DNA reads TGTGCCAGCAGCTTGAAGCGGGAGGGATACAATGAGCAGTTCTTC. Supplemented by reference TRBV5-5 and TRBJ2-1, the full variable domain reads DAGVTQSPTHLIKTRGQQVTLRCSPISGHKSVSWYQQVLGQGPQFIFQYYEKEERGRGNFPDRFSARQFPNYSSELNVNALLLGDSALYLCASSLKREGYNEQFFGPGTRLTVL.

In this sample, this clone turned up a few times. This chain connects TRBV5-1 to TRBJ2-7, with 7 bases that match TRBD1. This CDR3 is 12 amino acids long. V gave up 2 bases and J gave up 10 bases; unmatched junction bases: 6. The germline V gene has CDR1 SGHRS and CDR2 YFSETQ. The CDR3 reads CASSFTGVRQYF. The DNA of the CDR3 is TGCGCCAGCAGCTTCACAGGGGTGAGACAGTACTTC.

This chain links TRBV19 with TRBJ2-2; TRBD2 matches at 7 bases. CDR1 is LNHDA, CDR2 SQIVND, per germline (reference sequence). The CDR3 is 16 amino acids. Trimming removed 5 bases from V and 4 bases from J; junction bases left unmatched: 10. DNA for the CDR3: TGTGCCAGTAGTCGAGCGGGACCCAGGGTCACCGGGGAGCTGTTTTTT. Its translation: CASSRAGPRVTGELFF. The full variable domain, with the rest looked up from reference TRBV19 and TRBJ2-2, is DGGITQSPKYLFRKEGQNVTLSCEQNLNHDAMYWYRQDPGQGLRLIYYSQIVNDFQKGDIAEGYSVSREKKESFPLTVTSAQKNPTAFYLCASSRAGPRVTGELFFGEGSRLTVL.

This chain uses TRBV28 with TRBJ1-2, with a weak D call TRBD1 (5 bases). The CDR3 is made up of 14 amino acids. The germline gives CDR1 MDHEN, CDR2 SYDVKM. V gave up 8 bases and J gave up 8 bases, with 21 bases separating them. The CDR3 DNA reads as TGTGCCAGCCTAAGCCCCCAGGGCGTTAGAGGCTACACCTTC. Amino acids: CASLSPQGVRGYTF.

This clone was picked up one time. The chain couples TRBV18 to TRBJ2-1; D is possibly TRBD2 (5 bases). The V end was cut by 0 bases, the J end by 3 bases, with 9 bases between. This CDR3 is built from 15 residues. Germline CDR1 and CDR2: KGHSH and LQKENI. For the CDR3, the DNA is TGTGCCAGCTCACCACCGGGAGCCGACTACAATGAGCAGTTCTTC. This sequence encodes CASSPPGADYNEQFF.

This clone was detected once. V gene TRBV4-1 combines with J gene TRBJ2-1, with TRBD2 identical over 11 bases. The CDR3 consists of 17 residues. V was pared by 3 bases and J by 3 bases, with 7 bases of the junction left unmatched. In germline, CDR1 is MGHRA, CDR2 YSYEKL. CDR3 region: CASSQGLAVSLYNEQFF. The CDR3 nucleotides are TGCGCCAGCAGCCAGGGACTAGCGGTATCTCTCTACAATGAGCAGTTCTTC.

V usage is TRBV6-5 and J usage is TRBJ2-7, with 11 bases identical to TRBD2. The CDR3 has 14 amino acids. Germline V gene data show CDR1 as MNHEY and CDR2 as SVGAGI. The J segment lost 2 bases and the V segment lost 4 bases, leaving 1 base of the junction unmatched. The chain's CDR3 is CASSSTSGTYEQYF. CDR3 bases: TGTGCCAGCAGTTCGACTAGCGGGACCTACGAGCAGTACTTC.

The chain links TRBV6-6 to TRBJ2-7, with TRBD2 identical over 9 bases. The CDR3 extends over 15 amino acids. V lost 1 base, J lost 6 bases, and 7 bases stayed unmatched. Germline assignment: CDR1 MNHNY and CDR2 SVGAGI (reference sequence). Here the CDR3 DNA reads TGTGCCAGCAGTTACTTGGCGGGAGGGCCTTCCGAGCAGTACTTC. This sequence encodes CASSYLAGGPSEQYF.

The chain recombines TRBV28 with TRBJ1-2; 7 positions agree with TRBD1. The CDR3 consists of 15 residues. J gave up 4 bases and V 8 bases, and 13 bases lay outside the gene matches. Germline CDR1 reads MDHEN; CDR2 reads SYDVKM. The CDR3 is CASSSGGHLGYGYTF. The CDR3 DNA reads TGTGCCAGCTCCTCAGGGGGACACCTGGGCTATGGCTACACCTTC.

The V gene is TRBV6-5, the J gene TRBJ2-5; D not certain. CDR3 length: 14 residues. Germline assignment: CDR1 MNHEY and CDR2 SVGAGI. Between the trimmed V and J ends, which lost 8 bases and 0 bases, there was a span of 13 bases. The CDR3 bases are TGTGCCAGCCACGTCAGAGCACACCAAGAGACCCAGTACTTC. Amino acid sequence: CASHVRAHQETQYF.

For the CDR3, the DNA is TGTGCCAGCAGCTCCGGCCGTGCGCAGTATTTT. The encoded protein is CASSSGRAQYF. V is TRBV3-1 (or the pseudogene TRBV3-2) and J is TRBJ2-3, with unresolved D. The CDR3 totals 11 residues. V was clipped by 5 bases and J by 10 bases, with 10 bases between them. CDR1 is LGHDT and CDR2 is YNNKEL in the germline V gene (reference sequence).

Concerning this clone itself: One junction end does not reproduce the germline sequence, and a read error may be involved. The chain has TRBV11-2 and TRBJ2-4, with TRBD1 matching 8 bases. CDR3 length: 13 amino acids. The germline V gene encodes CDR1 SGHAT and CDR2 FQNNGV. CDR3 in amino acids: CASTLGTGGIQYF. The DNA of the CDR3 is TGTGCCAGCACCTTAGGTACAGGGGGCATTCAGTACTTC.

The rearrangement uses TRBV5-4 and TRBJ2-7, with 10 nucleotides matching TRBD2. CDR1 is SGHNT, CDR2 YYREEE, per germline (reference sequence). There are 15 residues in the CDR3. With 3 bases clipped from V and 0 bases from J, the junction kept 3 bases outside the gene matches. The CDR3 DNA is TGTGCCAGCAGCTCGGGGACTAGCGTCTCCTACGAGCAGTACTTC. This sequence encodes CASSSGTSVSYEQYF.

The chain carries TRBV29-1 and TRBJ1-2; D might be TRBD1 (6 bases). Germline loops: CDR1 SQVTM, CDR2 ANQGSEA. V was pared by 4 bases and J by 5 bases, with 14 bases between. The CDR3 extends over 13 amino acids. The CDR3 loop is CSVGGGAGYGYTF. CDR3 bases: TGCAGCGTTGGGGGGGGCGCGGGTTATGGCTACACCTTC.

This rearrangement joins TRBV21-1 to TRBJ1-5; the table names TRBD1, a call not compared with the DNA. TRBV21-1 is assigned pseudogene status. This CDR3 has 16 amino acids. Here the CDR3 reads CASSNSGVRGNQPQHF. Written as DNA, the CDR3 is TGTGCCAGCAGCAATTCAGGGGTTCGTGGCAATCAGCCCCAGCATTTT.

This rearrangement joins TRBV6-5 to TRBJ2-1, with 11 bases lining up with TRBD2. The CDR3 covers 15 residues. Germline V gene lookup returns CDR1 MNHEY and CDR2 SVGAGI. J gave up 6 bases and V 2 bases, and 3 bases lay outside the gene matches. CDR3 DNA: TGTGCCAGCAGTTACGGGACTAGCGGCCTCAATGAGCAGTTCTTC. It specifies CASSYGTSGLNEQFF.

The count of this clone is one. The J gene is TRBJ2-7, the V gene TRBV7-9; 16 nucleotides align to TRBD2. After removal of 4 bases from V and 4 bases from J, the junction contained 10 bases not matched to a gene. This CDR3 region has 18 residues. Germline V gene sequence: CDR1 SEHNR, CDR2 FQNEAQ (reference sequence). CDR3: CASSSGTSGRDPSYEQYF. The CDR3 nucleotides are TGTGCCAGCAGCTCTGGGACTAGCGGGAGGGATCCATCGTACGAGCAGTACTTC.

This chain joins TRBV18 and TRBJ2-5, with a tentative D call TRBD1 (6 bases). With 2 bases removed from V and 5 bases from J, the gap between germline ends came to 15 bases. Germline CDR1 KGHSH, CDR2 LQKENI. The CDR3 extends over 15 amino acids. CDR3 loop: CASSPITGMSETQYF. The CDR3 DNA sequence: TGTGCCAGCTCACCAATTACAGGGATGTCGGAGACCCAGTACTTC.

This chain links TRBV4-1 with TRBJ2-2, with D possibly TRBD1 on 6 matching bases. CDR1 is MGHRA, CDR2 YSYEKL, per germline. Trimming took off 2 bases at V and 3 bases at J, with 19 bases between the two ends. This CDR3 contains 18 residues. DNA for the CDR3: TGCGCCAGCAGCCAAAGACAGGTCCAAAATCTGTACACCGGGGAGCTGTTTTTT. This translates into CASSQRQVQNLYTGELFF.

The V call is TRBV27, the J call TRBJ2-7, with 7 bases that match TRBD1. There are 14 residues in the CDR3. Germline V gives CDR1 MNHEY, CDR2 SMNVEV (reference sequence). With V trimmed by 5 bases and J by 5 bases, 9 bases remained unmatched. DNA for the CDR3: TGTGCCAGCAGTAGCCGTGAGGGGGCCGACGAGCAGTACTTC. This encodes CASSSREGADEQYF.

This sequence joins TRBV3-1 (or the pseudogene TRBV3-2) and TRBJ2-1; D ambiguous. Deletions cut 4 bases from V and 2 bases from J, with 15 bases between. Germline CDR1 LGHDT, CDR2 YNNKEL (reference sequence). The CDR3 has 16 residues. CDR3 sequence: CASSPNLEPAYNEQFF. CDR3 nucleotide sequence: TGTGCCAGCAGCCCAAACCTAGAACCTGCCTACAATGAGCAGTTCTTC.

The chain couples TRBV7-9 to TRBJ2-2, with D unclear. The germline V gene encodes CDR1 SEHNR and CDR2 FQNEAQ (reference sequence). The CDR3 sequence is 13 residues long. V dropped 4 bases and J dropped 1 base, with 4 bases sitting between them. The CDR3 bases are TGTGCCAGCAGCTGGGAGAACACCGGGGAGCTGTTTTTT. As protein: CASSWENTGELFF.

The chain employs TRBV7-2 and TRBJ2-2, with D unresolved. Germline V CDR1 and CDR2: SGHTA, FQGNSA. The CDR3 sequence is 13 residues long. The germline V and J ends were trimmed by 5 bases and 9 bases, with 13 bases remaining between them. This CDR3 reads CASSRASRRELFF. The CDR3 nucleotides read TGTGCCAGCAGCCGCGCCTCGAGGAGGGAGCTGTTTTTT.

The V gene is TRBV7-9, the J gene TRBJ2-7; either TRBD1 or TRBD2 may fit D (5 bases each). The V end was cut by 3 bases, the J end by 3 bases, with 15 bases between. The germline V gene encodes CDR1 SEHNR and CDR2 FQNEAQ (reference sequence). The CDR3 extends over 15 amino acids. The CDR3 bases are TGTGCCAGCAGCTTTAGCAGGGCAGCGGACTACGAGCAGTACTTC. This encodes CASSFSRAADYEQYF.

The chain uses TRBV28 and TRBJ1-2; D is possibly TRBD1 (5 bases). The germline V gene has CDR1 MDHEN and CDR2 SYDVKM. Between the trimmed V and J ends, which lost 5 bases and 7 bases, there was a span of 26 bases. The CDR3 extends over 17 amino acids. This CDR3 is CASSQTYPRGLEAGYTF. The CDR3 DNA is TGTGCCAGCAGTCAGACCTATCCACGGGGCCTGGAGGCTGGCTACACCTTC.

The V call is TRBV2, the J call TRBJ2-5; 15 positions match TRBD2. V trimming: 6 bases; J trimming: 2 bases; junction bases outside the gene matches: 4. Germline V gene sequence: CDR1 SNHLY, CDR2 FYNNEI. The CDR3 is made up of 16 amino acids. For the CDR3, the DNA is TGTGCCAGCAGCCCCGGGACTAGCGGGAGGCAAGAGACCCAGTACTTC. Amino acids: CASSPGTSGRQETQYF. The complete variable domain, with remaining parts taken from reference TRBV2 and TRBJ2-5, reads EPEVTQTPSHQVTQMGQEVILRCVPISNHLYFYWYRQILGQKVEFLVSFYNNEISEKSEIFDDQFSVERPDGSNFTLKIRSTKLEDSAMYFCASSPGTSGRQETQYFGPGTRLLVL.

The chain links TRBV28 to TRBJ2-3, with 7 bases identical to TRBD2. This CDR3 spans 17 amino acids. With 5 bases clipped from V and 1 base from J, the junction kept 12 bases outside the gene matches. The germline V gene has CDR1 MDHEN and CDR2 SYDVKM. The CDR3 nucleotides are TGTGCCAGCAGTCCCCCCAGGGCTAGCGGCCGCACAGATACGCAGTATTTT. This gives the protein CASSPPRASGRTDTQYF. The full variable domain, with the rest looked up from reference TRBV28 and TRBJ2-3, is DVKVTQSSRYLVKRTGEKVFLECVQDMDHENMFWYRQDPGLGLRLIYFSYDVKMKEKGDIPEGYSVSREKKERFSLILESASTNQTSMYLCASSPPRASGRTDTQYFGPGTRLTVL.